This T cell receptor beta chain was sequenced for a study of blood T cells in healthy people across ages. V was cut by 1 base and J by 8 bases, with 20 bases left in between. The CDR3 covers 17 residues. Per the germline V gene, CDR1 is LGHNA and CDR2 is YSLEER. Overall study findings and caveats: Significant beta diversity loss was already apparent by age about 39, declining roughly linearly.

In the case of this clonotype: The antigen is undetermined.

A sample-barcoded 5' primer and a J-beta primer mix were used in a second PCR of about 7 to 12 cycles. A 12-random-nucleotide template-switch adaptor tagged each cDNA molecule. Using its own MiXCR run on the 5' RACE reads, TCRdb lists one record per CDR3 protein. The sample has about a million distinct CDR3 sequences; about two fifths are singletons. Sequencing was performed on blood. The receptor was derived from a man younger than 30 in good health. The V call is TRBV4-3, the J call TRBJ1-4; D uncertain. The CDR3: CASSQVDTSGGEEKLFF. In DNA, the CDR3 is TGCGCCAGCAGCCAAGTTGACACCAGCGGAGGTGAAGAAAAACTGTTTTTT.